This T cell receptor (beta chain) originates from a study of blood T cells in healthy people across ages. It was with a sample-barcoded 5' primer and a J-beta primer mix that a second PCR of about 6 to 12 cycles was run. Every individual sample yielded 2.5 million or more paired-end reads (each containing CDR3). TCRdb called the 5' RACE reads again in MiXCR, with one record for every CDR3 protein. This sample yields around 780,000 distinct CDR3 sequences, of which more than 25% are seen a single time; over 2.5% belongs to the top ten. The table lists this clonotype with a few counts. Researchers report isolating at least 7 million PBMCs per sample. Germline V gives CDR1 MGHRA, CDR2 YSYEKL. The CDR3 sequence is 15 residues long. V lost 1 base and J lost 3, with 12 bases in between. These data were also reused for a study on T cells of mothers and their children. From that study: The sample comes from eight or nine healthy Caucasian donors: mothers and children. Researchers report slightly higher, though non-significant, overlap in related mother-child pairs than in unrelated pairs.

The chain recombines TRBV4-1 with TRBJ1-1; a weak D match, TRBD1 (6 bases). This sequence originates from a boy under 18 in good health. The sequenced material came from blood. The CDR3 DNA reads TGCGCCAGCAGCCAAGGGCAGGGGTCGGACACTGAAGCTTTCTTT. This codes for CASSQGQGSDTEAFF.